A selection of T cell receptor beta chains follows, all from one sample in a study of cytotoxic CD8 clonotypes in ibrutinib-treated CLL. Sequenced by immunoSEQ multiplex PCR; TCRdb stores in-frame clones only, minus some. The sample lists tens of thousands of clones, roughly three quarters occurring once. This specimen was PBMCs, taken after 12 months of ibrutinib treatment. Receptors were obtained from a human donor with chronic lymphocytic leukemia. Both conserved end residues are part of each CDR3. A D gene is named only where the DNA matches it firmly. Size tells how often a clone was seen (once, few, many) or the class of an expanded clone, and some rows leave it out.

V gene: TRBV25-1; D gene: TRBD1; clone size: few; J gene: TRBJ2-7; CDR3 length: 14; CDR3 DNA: TGTGCCAGCAGTGCTGGTCAGGGGGCTTACGAGCAGTACTTC; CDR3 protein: CASSAGQGAYEQYF
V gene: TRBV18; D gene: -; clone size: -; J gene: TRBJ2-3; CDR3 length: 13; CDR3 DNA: TGTGCCAGCTCACCCCCCTCACAAGATACGCAGTATTTT; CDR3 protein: CASSPPSQDTQYF
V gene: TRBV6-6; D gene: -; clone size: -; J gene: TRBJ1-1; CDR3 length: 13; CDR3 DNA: TGTGCCAGCAGTTCACCAGGGATACCTGAAGCTTTCTTT; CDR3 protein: CASSSPGIPEAFF
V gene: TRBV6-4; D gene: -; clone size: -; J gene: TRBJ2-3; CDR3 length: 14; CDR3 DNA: TGTGCCAGCAGTGAAGGATCTAGCGCAGATACGCAGTATTTT; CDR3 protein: CASSEGSSADTQYF
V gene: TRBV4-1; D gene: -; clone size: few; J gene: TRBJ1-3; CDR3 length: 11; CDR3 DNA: TGCGCCAGCGGAGTAGGAAACACCATATATTTT; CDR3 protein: CASGVGNTIYF
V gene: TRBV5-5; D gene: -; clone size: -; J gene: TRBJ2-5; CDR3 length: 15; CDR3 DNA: TGTGCCAGCAGGAACTCACAGGTTCAATCAGAGACCCAGTACTTC; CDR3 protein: CASRNSQVQSETQYF
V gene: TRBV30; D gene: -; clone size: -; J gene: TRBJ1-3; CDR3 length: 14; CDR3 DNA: TGTGCCTGGAGTGTGGCGGGATCTGGAAACACCATATATTTT; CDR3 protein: CAWSVAGSGNTIYF
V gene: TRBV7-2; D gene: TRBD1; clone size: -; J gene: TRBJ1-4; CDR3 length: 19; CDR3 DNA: TGTGCCAGCAGTCCTAGGACAGGGTCAAGGGCCGCAACTAATGAAAAACTGTTTTTT; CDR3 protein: CASSPRTGSRAATNEKLFF
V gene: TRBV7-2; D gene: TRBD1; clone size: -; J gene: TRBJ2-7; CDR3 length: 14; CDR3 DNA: TGTGCCAGCAGTTGGGACAGGGCGACCTACGAGCAGTACTTC; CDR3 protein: CASSWDRATYEQYF
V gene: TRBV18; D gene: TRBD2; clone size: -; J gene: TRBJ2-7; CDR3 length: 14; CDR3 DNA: TGTGCCAGCTCACCGCCGGGACTAGTTCACGAGCAGTACTTC; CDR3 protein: CASSPPGLVHEQYF
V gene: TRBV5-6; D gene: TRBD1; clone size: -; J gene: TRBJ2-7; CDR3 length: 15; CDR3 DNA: TGTGCCAGCAGCTTGGATCGACAGGGCTCCTACGAGCAGTACTTC; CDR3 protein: CASSLDRQGSYEQYF
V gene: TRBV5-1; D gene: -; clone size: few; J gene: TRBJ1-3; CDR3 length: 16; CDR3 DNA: TGCGCCAGCAGCTACCAGGGGACCTCCTCTGGAAACACCATATATTTT; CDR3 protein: CASSYQGTSSGNTIYF
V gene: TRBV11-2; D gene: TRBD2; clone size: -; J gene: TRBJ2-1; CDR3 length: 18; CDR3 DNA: TGTGCCAGCAGCCCTAGACGACTAGCGGGAGGTTTCTACAATGAGCAGTTCTTC; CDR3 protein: CASSPRRLAGGFYNEQFF
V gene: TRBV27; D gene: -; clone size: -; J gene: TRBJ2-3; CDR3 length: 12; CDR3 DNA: TGTGCCAGCAGTTTATGGGGTGATACGCAGTATTTT; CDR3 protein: CASSLWGDTQYF
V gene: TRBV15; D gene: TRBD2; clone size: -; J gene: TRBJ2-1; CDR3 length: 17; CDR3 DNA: TGTGCCACCAGCAGAGATTGGCGGGAGGGGACCTACAATGAGCAGTTCTTC; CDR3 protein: CATSRDWREGTYNEQFF
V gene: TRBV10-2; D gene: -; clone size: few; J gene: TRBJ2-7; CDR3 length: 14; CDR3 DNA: TGCGCCAGCAGATCGGAAGCTAGGGCGGGGGAGCAGTACTTC; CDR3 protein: CASRSEARAGEQYF
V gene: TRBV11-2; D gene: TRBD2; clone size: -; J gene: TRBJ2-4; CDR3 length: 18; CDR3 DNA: TGTGCCAGCAGCTCCAGACTAGCTCCCAGGGTAGCCAAAAACATTCAGTACTTC; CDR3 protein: CASSSRLAPRVAKNIQYF
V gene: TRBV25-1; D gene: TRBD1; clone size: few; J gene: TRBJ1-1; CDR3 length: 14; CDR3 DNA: TGTGCCAGCAACCAAAGGGGACAGGGCACTGAAGCTTTCTTT; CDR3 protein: CASNQRGQGTEAFF
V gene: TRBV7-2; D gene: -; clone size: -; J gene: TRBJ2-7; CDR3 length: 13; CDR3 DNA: TGTGCCAGCAGCCCCGCGAGGTACTACGAGCAGTACTTC; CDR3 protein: CASSPARYYEQYF
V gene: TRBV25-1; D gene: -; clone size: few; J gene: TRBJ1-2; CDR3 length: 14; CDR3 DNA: TGTGCCAGCAGCCGCGGGACGCAGGGGTTTGGCTACACCTTC; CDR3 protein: CASSRGTQGFGYTF
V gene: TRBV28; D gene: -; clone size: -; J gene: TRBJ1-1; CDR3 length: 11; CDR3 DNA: TGTGCCAGCACCTTGAACACTGAAGCTTTCTTT; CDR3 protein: CASTLNTEAFF
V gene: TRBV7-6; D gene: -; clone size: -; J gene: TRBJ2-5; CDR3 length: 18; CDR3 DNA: TGTGCCAGCAGCCCATCCTCCGCTCGGACCTCGTACCAAGAGACCCAGTACTTC; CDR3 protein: CASSPSSARTSYQETQYF
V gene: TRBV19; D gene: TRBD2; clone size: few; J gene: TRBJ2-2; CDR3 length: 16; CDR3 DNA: TGTGCCAGTAGCCAGACTAGCGGGAGAGCCACCGGGGAGCTGTTTTTT; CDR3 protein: CASSQTSGRATGELFF
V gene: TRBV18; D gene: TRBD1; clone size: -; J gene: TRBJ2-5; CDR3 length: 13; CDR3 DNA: TGTGCCAGCTCACAGGACAGGGCGAAGACCCAGTACTTC; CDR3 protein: CASSQDRAKTQYF